These 29 T cell receptor beta chains originate from one sample sequenced in a study of CD8 T cells in Susac syndrome. Reverse transcription of roughly 0.5 to 1 ug RNA used random hexamers. TCRdb re-called the immunoSEQ multiplex PCR reads through MiXCR, storing one row per CDR3 protein. The data hold 100,000 to 150,000 distinct CDR3 sequences, with around 75% observed a single time. Sequenced: CD8+ T cells from PBMCs. These TCRs come from a human donor with multiple sclerosis.

The chain links TRBV28 to TRBJ2-7, with D uncertain. Germline V gene lookup returns CDR1 MDHEN and CDR2 SYDVKM. This CDR3 contains 13 residues. The V and J ends lost 2 bases and 4 bases respectively, with 9 bases between them. The CDR3 is CASSLGVWYEQYF. The CDR3 DNA reads TGTGCCAGCAGTTTAGGGGTTTGGTACGAGCAGTACTTC.

Of note for this clonotype: One junction end does not reproduce the germline sequence, and a read error may be involved. The genes are TRBV5-6 and TRBJ2-1; TRBD2 might be the D (5 bases). The CDR3 runs 13 residues. In germline, CDR1 is SGHDT, CDR2 YYEEEE. The CDR3 loop reads CVSSLVLANEQFF. In DNA, the CDR3 is TGTGTCAGCAGCTTGGTCCTAGCCAATGAGCAGTTCTTC. The variable domain in full, completed from reference TRBV5-6 and TRBJ2-1, reads DAGVTQSPTHLIKTRGQQVTLRCSPKSGHDTVSWYQQALGQGPQFIFQYYEEEERQRGNFPDRFSGHQFPNYSSELNVNALLLGDSALYLCVSSLVLANEQFFGPGTRLTVL.

This chain joins TRBV7-9 and TRBJ2-1; perhaps TRBD1 as D (6 bases). The CDR3 sequence is 15 residues long. V was pared by 4 bases and J by 9 bases, with 19 bases between. CDR1 and CDR2 from the germline V gene are SEHNR and FQNEAQ (reference sequence). The CDR3 region is CASSSLGQLFGEQFF. The CDR3 DNA reads as TGTGCCAGCAGCTCCCTCGGACAGCTGTTCGGTGAGCAGTTCTTC.

The chain employs TRBV19 and TRBJ1-6, with D unresolved. CDR1 and CDR2 from the germline V gene are LNHDA and SQIVND (reference sequence). This CDR3 has 14 amino acids. Trimming took 3 bases from V and 3 from J, leaving 6 bases between them. CDR3 nucleotides: TGTGCCAGTAGTATCCGGGACTATAATTCACCCCTCCACTTT. Translating it yields CASSIRDYNSPLHF.

The chain joins TRBV27 to TRBJ1-2; D is possibly TRBD1 (6 bases). Per the germline V gene, CDR1 is MNHEY and CDR2 is SMNVEV (reference sequence). The V end lost 3 bases, the J end lost 0 bases, and 11 bases lay between the germline ends. CDR3 size: 15 residues. CDR3 protein: CASSFTGRSNYGYTF. DNA for the CDR3: TGTGCCAGCAGTTTCACAGGGCGGTCTAACTATGGCTACACCTTC.

The chain carries TRBV7-9 and TRBJ2-7; 8 bases are shared with TRBD1. V shed 7 bases and J 5 bases; nucleotides not matched to a gene: 7. The CDR3 contains 13 residues. Per germline, CDR1 SEHNR and CDR2 FQNEAQ (reference sequence). The CDR3 sequence: CASTPQGENEQYV. The CDR3 bases are TGTGCCAGCACCCCACAGGGGGAGAACGAGCAGTACGTC.

The V call is TRBV2, the J call TRBJ1-1; tentatively, D is TRBD1 (6 bases). Germline V gene lookup returns CDR1 SNHLY and CDR2 FYNNEI. V was shortened by 1 base and J by 0 bases, with 9 bases between the two germline ends. The CDR3 is 15 amino acids. This CDR3 is CASSEGGHLNTEAFF. CDR3 nucleotides: TGTGCCAGCAGTGAAGGGGGGCACCTGAACACTGAAGCTTTCTTT.

The genes are TRBV9 and TRBJ2-4; no reliable D call. Trimming removed 0 bases at V and 6 bases at J, with 16 bases between. This CDR3 comprises 16 residues. CDR1 and CDR2 (germline): SGDLS, YYNGEE. CDR3 in amino acids: CASSVAPAQKGNIQYF. In DNA form, the CDR3 reads TGTGCCAGCAGCGTAGCCCCGGCCCAGAAGGGAAACATTCAGTACTTC.

This clonotype was counted between two and nine times. This chain joins TRBV19 and TRBJ2-1; 8 nucleotides align to TRBD2. Germline V lookup: CDR1 LNHDA, CDR2 SQIVND (reference sequence). This CDR3 has 15 residues. Trimming cost V 5 bases and J 0 bases; bases outside gene matches: 3. The CDR3 sequence is CASSATSGSYNEQFF. The CDR3 DNA follows: TGTGCCAGTAGTGCTACTAGCGGCTCCTACAATGAGCAGTTCTTC. Based on the CDR3 plus reference TRBV19 and TRBJ2-1, the full variable domain is DGGITQSPKYLFRKEGQNVTLSCEQNLNHDAMYWYRQDPGQGLRLIYYSQIVNDFQKGDIAEGYSVSREKKESFPLTVTSAQKNPTAFYLCASSATSGSYNEQFFGPGTRLTVL.

The sample holds one count of this clonotype. The V and J genes are TRBV6-5 and TRBJ1-2, with D unresolved. This CDR3 region has 15 residues. Per germline, CDR1 MNHEY and CDR2 SVGAGI. Trimming left V 6 bases short and J 4 bases short, with 18 bases between. The CDR3: CASRILTETVYGYTF. Here the CDR3 DNA reads TGTGCCAGCAGAATCCTCACAGAGACCGTCTATGGCTACACCTTC.

J is TRBJ2-5 and V is TRBV20-1; TRBD1 might be the D (6 bases). V lost 1 base, J lost 3 bases, and 6 bases lay in between. The CDR3 has 12 residues. Germline values: CDR1 DFQATT, CDR2 SNEGSKA (reference sequence). CDR3: CSARAGEETQYF. CDR3 sequence (DNA): TGCAGTGCTAGAGCAGGGGAAGAGACCCAGTACTTC.

The rearrangement links TRBV7-6 to TRBJ2-3, with a tentative D call TRBD2 (6 bases). The V and J ends lost 4 bases and 4 bases respectively, with 12 bases between them. Germline-derived CDR1 and CDR2 are SGHVS and FNYEAQ. The CDR3 totals 14 residues. Here the CDR3 DNA reads TGTGCCAGCAGCTCGGGAGTTTCAGCAGATACGCAGTATTTT. This sequence encodes CASSSGVSADTQYF.

The CDR3 DNA follows: TGTGCCATCAGTGCCTCCCCGGAGGACAGCCCTGAAGCTTTCTTT. Protein sequence: CAISASPEDSPEAFF. V gene TRBV10-3 combines with J gene TRBJ1-1; perhaps TRBD1 as D (6 bases). The CDR3 is 15 amino acids. V lost 4 bases, J lost 6 bases, and 18 bases lay in between. CDR1 is ENHRY and CDR2 is SYGVKD in the germline V gene.

This clonotype showed up just a few times. The V gene is TRBV5-1, the J gene TRBJ2-5; D is perhaps TRBD1 (6 bases). The CDR3 is 14 residues long. Deletions cut 4 bases from V and 3 bases from J, with 13 bases between. The germline V gene encodes CDR1 SGHRS and CDR2 YFSETQ. This CDR3 is CASSPWTAKETQYF. CDR3 in DNA: TGCGCCAGCAGCCCCTGGACAGCGAAAGAGACCCAGTACTTC.

The rearrangement joins TRBV5-1 to TRBJ2-6, with D perhaps TRBD1 (6 bases). The CDR3 has 20 amino acids. The V end lost 0 bases, the J end lost 0 bases, and 19 bases lay between the germline ends. The germline gives CDR1 SGHRS, CDR2 YFSETQ. The CDR3 loop reads CASSLVVTYRDLSGANVLTF. The DNA of the CDR3 is TGCGCCAGCAGCTTGGTCGTTACTTACAGGGACCTCTCTGGGGCCAACGTCCTGACTTTC.

The chain links TRBV4-1 to TRBJ1-6; D might be TRBD1 (6 bases). The CDR3 runs to 15 residues. Trimming cost V 2 bases and J 8 bases, with 13 bases left between them. Germline V CDR1 and CDR2: MGHRA, YSYEKL. CDR3 residues: CASSQLGSGDSPLHF. CDR3 nucleotides: TGCGCCAGCAGCCAACTAGGATCAGGGGATTCACCCCTCCACTTT.

V gene TRBV19 combines with J gene TRBJ2-1; 14 nucleotides match TRBD2. The CDR3 loop spans 18 amino acids. Per the germline V gene, CDR1 is LNHDA and CDR2 is SQIVND (reference sequence). The V segment lost 7 bases and the J segment 0 bases; nucleotides outside the gene matches: 8. The CDR3 DNA reads as TGTGCCAGTATCCCGACTAGCGGGAGGGTTAGCTCCTACAATGAGCAGTTCTTC. Residues: CASIPTSGRVSSYNEQFF.

The V call is TRBV6-5, the J call TRBJ2-3; the D gene is possibly TRBD1 (6 bases). CDR1 is MNHEY, CDR2 SVGAGI, per germline. V lost 4 bases to trimming and J lost 4 bases, with 12 bases between them. CDR3 length: 14 residues. The CDR3 DNA reads as TGTGCCAGCAGTTCTCGACAGGAGCCAGATACGCAGTATTTT. Its translation is CASSSRQEPDTQYF.

J is TRBJ1-1 and V is TRBV15, with a tentative D call TRBD1 (6 bases). The CDR3 loop spans 16 amino acids. Looked up from germline, CDR1 is LNHNV and CDR2 is YYDKDF (reference sequence). Trimming stripped 2 bases from V and 7 bases from J, with 20 bases between. CDR3 sequence (DNA): TGTGCCACCAGCAGAACCCAGGGGCCCTTGGGGAATGAAGCTTTCTTT. Its protein product is CATSRTQGPLGNEAFF.

This chain connects TRBV12-3 or TRBV12-4 to TRBJ2-5; D is ambiguous. The CDR3 runs 13 residues. V gave up 8 bases and J gave up 2 bases, with 12 bases separating them. This chain's CDR3 is CASGHPHQETQYF. CDR3 nucleotides: TGTGCCAGCGGCCACCCCCATCAAGAGACCCAGTACTTC.

This clonotype has only a few counts. The chain is built from TRBV19 and TRBJ2-7, with 7 bases that match TRBD1. Trimming cost V 1 base and J 2 bases; bases outside gene matches: 2. CDR1 and CDR2 from the germline V gene are LNHDA and SQIVND (reference sequence). CDR3 length equals 14 residues. CDR3 nucleotides: TGTGCCAGTAGTATAGGGACAGGCGCCTACGAGCAGTACTTC. Amino acids: CASSIGTGAYEQYF.

Worth noting for this clonotype: This is likely a read error, given that the CDR3 carries no conserved phenylalanine or tryptophan at its end. The rearrangement joins TRBV14 to TRBJ2-1; unclear D gene. This CDR3 is built from 14 residues. Germline values: CDR1 SGHDN, CDR2 FVKESK. Trimming pared 0 bases from V and 3 bases from J, leaving 6 bases between. In DNA, the CDR3 is TGTGCCAGCAGCCAAGACCCCTACTACAATGAGCAGTTCTCC. It encodes CASSQDPYYNEQFS.

The chain links TRBV9 to TRBJ2-3; TRBD2 aligns across 7 bases. CDR1 SGDLS and CDR2 YYNGEE come from the germline V gene. V was clipped by 1 base and J by 2 bases; unmatched bases: 7. The CDR3 length is 16 residues. The CDR3 is CASSVFGGEFTDTQYF. The CDR3, as DNA: TGTGCCAGCAGCGTATTTGGGGGGGAATTCACAGATACGCAGTATTTT.

The chain carries TRBV4-1 and TRBJ2-3; 8 nucleotides align to TRBD2. Germline V gives CDR1 MGHRA, CDR2 YSYEKL. After removal of 1 base from V and 2 bases from J, the junction contained 2 bases not matched to a gene. The CDR3 totals 15 residues. The CDR3 loop is CASSQVAGLTDTQYF. CDR3 coding DNA: TGCGCCAGCAGCCAAGTAGCGGGGCTCACAGATACGCAGTATTTT.

This sequence joins TRBV20-1 and TRBJ2-1; TRBD1 matches 8 bases. There are 16 residues in the CDR3. V gave up 2 bases and J gave up 7 bases; unmatched junction bases: 13. The germline V gene encodes CDR1 DFQATT and CDR2 SNEGSKA (reference sequence). CDR3 residues: CSARNSRQGRRNEQFF. The CDR3 bases are TGCAGTGCTAGAAATTCAAGACAGGGGAGACGAAATGAGCAGTTCTTC.

The V call is TRBV7-9, the J call TRBJ2-2; no reliable D call. Germline V gene sequence: CDR1 SEHNR, CDR2 FQNEAQ (reference sequence). The CDR3 runs to 16 residues. V was shortened by 3 bases and J by 6 bases, with 17 bases between the two germline ends. The CDR3 here is CASSFVPVIVAGELFF. In DNA form, the CDR3 reads TGTGCCAGCAGCTTTGTTCCCGTCATCGTGGCCGGGGAGCTGTTTTTT.

The chain recombines TRBV19 with TRBJ1-5, with D unclear. V lost 5 bases to trimming and J lost 6 bases, with 11 bases between them. Germline assignment: CDR1 LNHDA and CDR2 SQIVND (reference sequence). The CDR3 extends over 13 amino acids. The CDR3 here is CASSLALSQPQHF. The DNA for the CDR3 is TGTGCCAGTAGTCTCGCGCTTAGTCAGCCCCAGCATTTT.

The chain employs TRBV24-1 and TRBJ2-2, with D unclear. CDR3 size: 15 residues. CDR1 is KGHDR, CDR2 SFDVKD, per germline. V was pared by 4 bases and J by 5 bases, with 13 bases between. In DNA form, the CDR3 reads TGTGCCACCAGTGAAGGTGGGCTTGAGACCGGGGAGCTGTTTTTT. It is translated as CATSEGGLETGELFF.

The J gene is TRBJ2-2, the V gene TRBV14; possible D gene TRBD2, 6 bases. Trimming left V 5 bases short and J 6 bases short, with 7 bases between. This CDR3 has 12 amino acids. CDR1 and CDR2 (germline): SGHDN, FVKESK. This chain's CDR3 is CASSWGAGELFF. The DNA for the CDR3 is TGTGCCAGCAGCTGGGGGGCCGGGGAGCTGTTTTTT.